The 14 T cell receptor beta chains below were found in one sample sequenced in a study of technical replicates of blood from a few donors. Method: immunoSEQ multiplex PCR; TCRdb's copy keeps in-frame clones and lacks some. The repertoire holds some 78,000 clones, about 93% seen once, with over 0.2% in the top ten. The source material was T cells isolated from PBMCs. These receptors were collected from a human donor in good health.

V and J are TRBV28 and TRBJ2-4; tentatively, D is TRBD1 (5 bases). The CDR3 has 14 residues. Germline V CDR1 and CDR2: MDHEN, SYDVKM. The V end lost 2 bases, the J end lost 4 bases, and 9 bases lay between the germline ends. The CDR3 coding sequence is TGTGCCAGCAGTTTAATATACAGGAAAAACATTCAGTACTTC. Translation: CASSLIYRKNIQYF.

The rearrangement links TRBV7-9 to TRBJ1-4, with D perhaps TRBD1 (5 bases). V was clipped by 10 bases and J by 8 bases, with 20 bases between them. Germline lookup yields CDR1 SEHNR and CDR2 FQNEAQ (reference sequence). The CDR3 has 14 amino acids. This chain's CDR3 is CATAPGGDREKLFF. The CDR3 nucleotides read TGTGCCACGGCCCCCGGGGGGGACCGAGAAAAACTGTTTTTT.

The chain joins TRBV10-2 to TRBJ2-1, with D maybe TRBD1 (5 bases). The CDR3 totals 14 residues. V was pared by 5 bases and J by 8 bases, with 16 bases between. Germline values: CDR1 WSHSY, CDR2 SAAADI. Written as DNA, the CDR3 is TGCGCCAGCAGTTTCCGGGCCAGGGTCCATGAGCAGTTCTTC. Its translation: CASSFRARVHEQFF.

The genes are TRBV12-5 and TRBJ2-7; TRBD1 matches at 8 bases. CDR3 length: 13 residues. The J segment lost 9 bases and the V segment lost 2 bases, leaving 6 bases of the junction unmatched. From germline, CDR1 is LGHNT and CDR2 FRNRAP. CDR3 bases: TGTGCTAGTGGTTTGACTGACAGGGGATGGCAGTACTTC. Residues: CASGLTDRGWQYF.

The J gene is TRBJ1-1, the V gene TRBV5-1, with a tentative D call TRBD1 (5 bases). Germline loops: CDR1 SGHRS, CDR2 YFSETQ. The CDR3 extends over 13 amino acids. V lost 3 bases and J 3 bases, leaving 9 bases between the germline ends. CDR3 region: CASSSSGDTEAFF. The DNA for the CDR3 is TGCGCCAGCAGCTCCTCGGGGGACACTGAAGCTTTCTTT. The full variable domain, with the rest looked up from reference TRBV5-1 and TRBJ1-1, is KAGVTQTPRYLIKTRGQQVTLSCSPISGHRSVSWYQQTPGQGLQFLFEYFSETQRNKGNFPGRFSGRQFSNSRSEMNVSTLELGDSALYLCASSSSGDTEAFFGQGTRLTVV.

Here the CDR3 DNA reads TGTGCCAGCAGGTCCGGGACAGGGGATCTCTCCTATAATTCACCCCTCCACTTT. Protein: CASRSGTGDLSYNSPLHF. The chain is built from TRBV11-3 and TRBJ1-6; 10 nucleotides align to TRBD1. Germline V gene sequence: CDR1 SGHNT, CDR2 YENEEA. Trimming took 6 bases from V and 0 from J; bases not matched to a gene: 8. CDR3 size: 18 residues.

The chain joins TRBV4-2 to TRBJ2-1; D may be TRBD1 (5 bases). The CDR3 has 16 amino acids. V was trimmed by 5 bases and J by 2 bases, leaving 16 bases between them. The germline V gene has CDR1 LGHNA and CDR2 YNFKEQ. As DNA, the CDR3 is TGTGCCAGCAGCACTACAGACGACAGAACCTACAATGAGCAGTTCTTC. Amino acid sequence: CASSTTDDRTYNEQFF.

The chain couples TRBV9 to TRBJ2-7; D is possibly TRBD2 (6 bases). The CDR3 length is 15 residues. Germline V gives CDR1 SGDLS, CDR2 YYNGEE. Trimming took off 0 bases at V and 4 bases at J, with 14 bases between the two ends. The CDR3 is CASSVDPGEIYEQYF. The CDR3, as DNA: TGTGCCAGCAGCGTAGACCCGGGGGAGATATACGAGCAGTACTTC.

V is TRBV18 and J is TRBJ2-7, with 7 nucleotides matching TRBD1. The length of the CDR3 is 16 residues. Germline loops: CDR1 KGHSH, CDR2 LQKENI. V was pared by 2 bases and J by 3 bases, with 10 bases of the junction left unmatched. This CDR3 reads CASSPTPGQTYYEQYF. CDR3 nucleotide sequence: TGTGCCAGCTCACCAACGCCGGGACAGACATACTACGAGCAGTACTTC.

The chain carries TRBV19 and TRBJ2-1; 8 bases fit TRBD2. The CDR3 spans 15 residues. Germline CDR1 and CDR2: LNHDA and SQIVND (reference sequence). With V trimmed by 3 bases and J by 8 bases, 9 bases remained unmatched. The CDR3 region is CASSIGAGAVYEQFF. The CDR3 DNA reads TGTGCCAGTAGTATCGGAGCGGGAGCCGTATATGAGCAGTTCTTC.

The chain combines TRBV4-1 with TRBJ2-3, with 7 bases aligning to TRBD1. Per germline, CDR1 MGHRA and CDR2 YSYEKL. The CDR3 sequence is 15 residues long. V was clipped by 4 bases and J by 2 bases; unmatched bases: 6. CDR3 sequence: CASSRGQAPTDTQYF. The CDR3 coding sequence is TGCGCCAGCAGCCGCGGACAGGCTCCCACAGATACGCAGTATTTT.

CDR3 DNA sequence: TGCAGCGTAAACGGACAGGGGCTGGGGCAGCCCCAGCATTTT. This gives the protein CSVNGQGLGQPQHF. The chain uses TRBV29-1 and TRBJ1-5, with 9 bases fitting TRBD1. This CDR3 comprises 14 residues. The V segment lost 6 bases and the J segment 7 bases; nucleotides outside the gene matches: 10. Looked up from germline, CDR1 is SQVTM and CDR2 is ANQGSEA.

The rearrangement joins TRBV5-6 to TRBJ1-1; D uncertain. This CDR3 region has 16 residues. With 0 bases removed from V and 0 bases from J, the gap between germline ends came to 12 bases. The germline V gene encodes CDR1 SGHDT and CDR2 YYEEEE. CDR3 in DNA: TGTGCCAGCAGCTTGGAACGAGGCAGCATGAACACTGAAGCTTTCTTT. This encodes CASSLERGSMNTEAFF.

The V and J genes are TRBV2 and TRBJ1-1; no clear D gene. Deletions cut 2 bases from V and 9 bases from J, with 7 bases between. The CDR3 is made up of 11 amino acids. Germline CDR1 is SNHLY and CDR2 is FYNNEI. CDR3 loop: CASSETYQAFF. DNA of the CDR3: TGTGCCAGCAGTGAAACTTATCAAGCTTTCTTT.